The 23 T cell receptor beta chains below come from one sample, sequenced in a study of monozygotic twins with inflammatory bowel disease. TCRdb derives one entry per CDR3 protein from the 5' RACE reads, leaving out DNA. This listing includes a few hundred thousand distinct CDR3 sequences. The sample consisted of blood. Receptor source: a human donor with ulcerative colitis or Crohn's disease, or a healthy co-twin of an affected twin (not recorded which).

This chain connects TRBV12-3 or TRBV12-4 to TRBJ2-3; TCRdb picks TRBD2, but there is no DNA to check that call. The CDR3 has 17 amino acids. The CDR3 spells CASSSPLAGRNTDTQYF.

V usage is TRBV28 and J usage is TRBJ2-3; the TRBD1 assignment by TCRdb is unverifiable without DNA. CDR1 and CDR2 from the germline V gene are MDHEN and SYDVKM. This CDR3 is 12 amino acids long. The CDR3 loop is CASSRATDTQYF.

The chain is built from TRBV20-1 and TRBJ1-5; TCRdb returns TRBD1, unconfirmable since there is no DNA. CDR3 length: 16 amino acids. The germline gives CDR1 DFQATT, CDR2 SNEGSKA (reference sequence). Here the CDR3 reads CSATHSGRRSNQPQHF.

This rearrangement joins TRBV24-1 to TRBJ2-3; TCRdb's D call of TRBD2 is untestable without DNA. The CDR3 is 16 amino acids. Germline CDR1 reads KGHDR; CDR2 reads SFDVKD. This chain's CDR3 is CATSRGLAASTDTQYF.

The V and J genes are TRBV28 and TRBJ2-7. The V gene's germline CDR1 is MDHEN and CDR2 SYDVKM. The CDR3 loop spans 16 amino acids. This chain's CDR3 is CASSLVQLSLGYEQYF.

V is TRBV21-1 and J is TRBJ2-2; TCRdb returns TRBD2, unconfirmable since there is no DNA. TRBV21-1 is marked as a pseudogene. The CDR3 sequence is 17 residues long. The chain's CDR3 is CASSKAETSGNTGELFF.

The chain recombines TRBV12-3 or TRBV12-4 with TRBJ1-4. This CDR3 is built from 14 residues. CDR3 protein: CASSAGRENEKLFF.

The gene calls are TRBV5-6 and TRBJ2-7; TCRdb's D call, TRBD1, is unchecked because there is no DNA. This CDR3 is built from 16 residues. Germline loops: CDR1 SGHDT, CDR2 YYEEEE. The CDR3 region is CASSLDPDPSSYEQYF.

This chain links TRBV5-5 with TRBJ2-1; lacking DNA, the TRBD2 call made by TCRdb goes unchecked. Germline V gene sequence: CDR1 SGHKS, CDR2 YYEKEE (reference sequence). The CDR3 extends over 17 amino acids. The CDR3: CASSLEGPPPLWDEQFF.

The gene calls are TRBV7-2 and TRBJ2-1; with no DNA, the TCRdb D assignment of TRBD1 cannot be verified. The CDR3 is 15 residues long. Per germline, CDR1 SGHTA and CDR2 FQGNSA. CDR3 sequence reads: CASSLDGQINNEQFF.

The J gene is TRBJ1-5, the V gene TRBV18; TCRdb names TRBD1, which stays unverified in the absence of DNA. CDR3 length: 16 residues. The germline V gene encodes CDR1 KGHSH and CDR2 LQKENI. The CDR3 region is CASSPQGQGANQPQHF.

The chain links TRBV25-1 to TRBJ2-3; TCRdb selects TRBD1, and the lack of DNA leaves this call unchecked. Per germline, CDR1 MGHDK and CDR2 SYGVNS. The CDR3 extends over 14 amino acids. The CDR3 here is CASSPRISTDTQYF.

This rearrangement joins TRBV9 to TRBJ2-4. This CDR3 is built from 11 residues. Germline V gives CDR1 SGDLS, CDR2 YYNGEE. This CDR3 reads CASSVTRIQYF.

The V call is TRBV6-5, the J call TRBJ1-2. The CDR3 covers 14 residues. The germline V gene has CDR1 MNHEY and CDR2 SVGAGI. This chain's CDR3 is CASSYREGNGGYTF.

This chain uses TRBV18 with TRBJ2-1; TCRdb calls TRBD2, which cannot be checked without DNA. This CDR3 has 15 amino acids. Germline V gene data show CDR1 as KGHSH and CDR2 as LQKENI. This chain's CDR3 is CASSPLTSGDNEQFF.

The chain recombines TRBV18 with TRBJ1-1; absent DNA, TCRdb's TRBD1 call cannot be checked. The CDR3 extends over 13 amino acids. The germline gives CDR1 KGHSH, CDR2 LQKENI. The CDR3 sequence is CASSPDSNTEAFF.

This chain connects TRBV7-2 to TRBJ2-5; TCRdb reports TRBD1, a call that lacks DNA to check it against. Germline CDR1 reads SGHTA; CDR2 reads FQGNSA. The CDR3 runs to 14 residues. CDR3 sequence: CASSPRGPQETQYF.

The V gene is TRBV12-3 or TRBV12-4, the J gene TRBJ2-7; TCRdb reports TRBD2, a call that lacks DNA to check it against. There are 15 residues in the CDR3. CDR3 loop: CASRLTSGGAAEQYF.

The J gene is TRBJ2-2, the V gene TRBV5-1; the D call from TCRdb, TRBD2, cannot be confirmed without DNA. Germline CDR1 SGHRS, CDR2 YFSETQ. There are 16 residues in the CDR3. The CDR3 loop reads CASTPRGGMNTGELFF.

This chain joins TRBV5-1 and TRBJ2-3. Germline lookup yields CDR1 SGHRS and CDR2 YFSETQ. CDR3 length: 11 residues. The CDR3 reads CASSFLDTQYF.

CDR3 residues: CASRRTGDGAYEQYF. This chain connects TRBV3-1 to TRBJ2-7; TCRdb's D call, TRBD1, is unchecked because there is no DNA. The V gene's germline CDR1 is LGHDT and CDR2 YNNKEL (reference sequence). There are 15 residues in the CDR3.

This sequence joins TRBV12-3 or TRBV12-4 and TRBJ1-4. This CDR3 has 15 amino acids. The CDR3 sequence: CASSLVVSLNEKLFF.

The chain employs TRBV12-3 or TRBV12-4 and TRBJ2-6. This CDR3 is 13 amino acids long. CDR3 protein: CASRDSGANVLTF.